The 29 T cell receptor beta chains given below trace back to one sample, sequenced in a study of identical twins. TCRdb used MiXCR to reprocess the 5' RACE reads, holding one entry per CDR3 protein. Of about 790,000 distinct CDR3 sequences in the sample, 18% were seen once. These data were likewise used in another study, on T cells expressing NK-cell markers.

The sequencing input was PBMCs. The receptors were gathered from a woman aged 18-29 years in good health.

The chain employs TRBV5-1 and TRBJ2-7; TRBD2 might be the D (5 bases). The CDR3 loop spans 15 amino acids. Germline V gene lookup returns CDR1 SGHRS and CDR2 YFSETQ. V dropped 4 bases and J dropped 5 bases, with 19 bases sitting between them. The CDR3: CASSPRGFPEDEQYF. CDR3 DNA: TGCGCCAGCAGCCCACGAGGCTTTCCGGAGGACGAGCAGTACTTC.

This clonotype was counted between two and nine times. CDR3 region: CASSGNSGNTIYF. For the CDR3, the DNA is TGTGCCAGTTCAGGAAACTCTGGAAACACCATATATTTT. The V gene is TRBV6-1, the J gene TRBJ1-3; D unclear. The CDR3 has 13 residues. The germline gives CDR1 MNHNS, CDR2 SASEGT. V was trimmed by 9 bases and J by 0 bases, leaving 9 bases between them.

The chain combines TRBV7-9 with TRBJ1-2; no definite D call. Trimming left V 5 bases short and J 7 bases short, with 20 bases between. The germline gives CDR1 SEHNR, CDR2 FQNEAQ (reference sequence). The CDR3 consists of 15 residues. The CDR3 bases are TGTGCCAGCAGCCCCCCCCGGGTACACAGTTCTGGCTACACCTTC. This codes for CASSPPRVHSSGYTF.

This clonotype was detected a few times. The CDR3, as DNA: TGCGCCAGCAGCTTGTCCCCGACTAGGGCCGGGGAGCTGTTTTTT. Protein: CASSLSPTRAGELFF. The rearrangement links TRBV5-1 to TRBJ2-2; TRBD2 might be the D (6 bases). CDR3 size: 15 residues. CDR1 and CDR2 (germline): SGHRS, YFSETQ. V gave up 1 base and J gave up 6 bases, with 13 bases separating them.

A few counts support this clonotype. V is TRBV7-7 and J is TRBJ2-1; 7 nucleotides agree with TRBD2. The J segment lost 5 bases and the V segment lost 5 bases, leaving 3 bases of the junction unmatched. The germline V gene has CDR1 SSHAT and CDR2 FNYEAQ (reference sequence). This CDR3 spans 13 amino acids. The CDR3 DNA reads TGTGCCAGCAGCGAAGGGACTAACAATGAGCAGTTCTTC. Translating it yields CASSEGTNNEQFF.

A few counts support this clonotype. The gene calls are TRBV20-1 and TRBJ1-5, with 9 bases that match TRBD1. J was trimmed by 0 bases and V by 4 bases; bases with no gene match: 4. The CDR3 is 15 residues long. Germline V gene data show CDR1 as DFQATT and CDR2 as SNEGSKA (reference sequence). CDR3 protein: CSATLQGASNQPQHF. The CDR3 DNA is TGCAGTGCTACCCTACAGGGGGCTAGCAATCAGCCCCAGCATTTT.

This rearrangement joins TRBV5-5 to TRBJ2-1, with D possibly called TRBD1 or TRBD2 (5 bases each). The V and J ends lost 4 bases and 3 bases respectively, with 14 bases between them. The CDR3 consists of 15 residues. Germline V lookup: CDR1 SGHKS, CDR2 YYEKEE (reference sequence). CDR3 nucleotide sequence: TGTGCCAGCAGCCCGGGGCAGGGCTGCTACAATGAGCAGTTCTTC. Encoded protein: CASSPGQGCYNEQFF.

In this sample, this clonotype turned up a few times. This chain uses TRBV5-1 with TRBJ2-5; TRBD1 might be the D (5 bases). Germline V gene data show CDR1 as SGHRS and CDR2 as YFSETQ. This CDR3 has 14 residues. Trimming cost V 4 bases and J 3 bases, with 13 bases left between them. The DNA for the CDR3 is TGCGCCAGCAGCGCACCGCCGGACAAAGAGACCCAGTACTTC. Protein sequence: CASSAPPDKETQYF.

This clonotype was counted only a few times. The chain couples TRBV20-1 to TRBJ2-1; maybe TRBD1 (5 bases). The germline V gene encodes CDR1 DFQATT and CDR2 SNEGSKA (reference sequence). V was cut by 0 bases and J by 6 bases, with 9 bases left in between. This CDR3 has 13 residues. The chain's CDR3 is CSARDGHLNEQFF. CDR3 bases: TGCAGTGCTAGAGATGGACACCTCAATGAGCAGTTCTTC.

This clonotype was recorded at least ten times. The CDR3 DNA follows: TGTGCCAGCGGGGGCCGGGATACGCAGTATTTT. It translates to CASGGRDTQYF. V and J are TRBV6-2 or TRBV6-3 and TRBJ2-3; possibly TRBD1 for D (6 bases). The ends were cut back, 8 bases at V and 6 bases at J, with 9 bases in the middle. CDR1 and CDR2 (germline): MNHEY, SVGEGT. This CDR3 has 11 residues.

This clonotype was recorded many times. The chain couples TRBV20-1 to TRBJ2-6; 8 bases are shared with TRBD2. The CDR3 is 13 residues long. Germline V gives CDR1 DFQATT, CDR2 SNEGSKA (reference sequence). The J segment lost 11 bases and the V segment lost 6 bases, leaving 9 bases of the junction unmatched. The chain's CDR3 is CSATGLGSHVLTF. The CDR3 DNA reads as TGCAGTGCAACGGGACTAGGTTCCCACGTCCTGACTTTC.

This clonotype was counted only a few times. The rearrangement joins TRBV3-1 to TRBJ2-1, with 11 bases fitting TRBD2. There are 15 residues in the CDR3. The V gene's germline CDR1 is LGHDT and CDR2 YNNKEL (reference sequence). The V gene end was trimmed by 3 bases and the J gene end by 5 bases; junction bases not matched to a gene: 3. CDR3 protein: CASSQASGGHNEQFF. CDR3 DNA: TGTGCCAGCAGCCAGGCTAGCGGGGGGCACAATGAGCAGTTCTTC.

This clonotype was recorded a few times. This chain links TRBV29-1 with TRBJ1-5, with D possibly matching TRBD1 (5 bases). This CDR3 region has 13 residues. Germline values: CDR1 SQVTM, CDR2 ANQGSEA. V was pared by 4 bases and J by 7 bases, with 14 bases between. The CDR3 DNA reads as TGCAGCGTTGTCCTTGGGACGGGGCAGCCCCAGCATTTT. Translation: CSVVLGTGQPQHF.

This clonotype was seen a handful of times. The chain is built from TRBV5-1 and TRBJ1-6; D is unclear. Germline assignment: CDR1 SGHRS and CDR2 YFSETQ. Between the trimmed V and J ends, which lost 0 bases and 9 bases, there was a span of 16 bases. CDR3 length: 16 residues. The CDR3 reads CASSLDPRIASSPLHF. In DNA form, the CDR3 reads TGCGCCAGCAGCTTGGATCCGAGGATCGCGTCTTCACCCCTCCACTTT.

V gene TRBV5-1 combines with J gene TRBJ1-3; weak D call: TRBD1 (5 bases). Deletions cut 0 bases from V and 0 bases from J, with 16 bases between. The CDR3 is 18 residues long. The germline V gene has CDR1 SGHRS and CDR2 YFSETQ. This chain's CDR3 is CASSLAGAGTHSGNTIYF. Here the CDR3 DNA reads TGCGCCAGCAGCTTGGCCGGGGCAGGCACTCACTCTGGAAACACCATATATTTT.

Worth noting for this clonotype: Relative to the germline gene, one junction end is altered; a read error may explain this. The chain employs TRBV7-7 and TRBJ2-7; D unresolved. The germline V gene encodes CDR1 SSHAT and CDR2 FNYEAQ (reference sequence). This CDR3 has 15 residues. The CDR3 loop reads CASSLEAGPSYEQYF. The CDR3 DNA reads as TGTGCTAGCAGCTTAGAGGCAGGTCCATCCTACGAGCAGTACTTC.

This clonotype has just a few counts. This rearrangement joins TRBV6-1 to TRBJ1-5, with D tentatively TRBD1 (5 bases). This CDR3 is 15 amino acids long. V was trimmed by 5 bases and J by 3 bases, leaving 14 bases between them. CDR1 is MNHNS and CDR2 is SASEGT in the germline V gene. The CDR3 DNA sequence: TGTGCCAGCAGTCTCATTGGGGGAGCCAATCAGCCCCAGCATTTT. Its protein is CASSLIGGANQPQHF.

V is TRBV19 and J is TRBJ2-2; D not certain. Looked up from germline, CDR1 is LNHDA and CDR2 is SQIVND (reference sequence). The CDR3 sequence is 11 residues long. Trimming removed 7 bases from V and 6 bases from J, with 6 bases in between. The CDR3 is CASTLAGELFF. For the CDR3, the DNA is TGTGCCAGTACCCTTGCCGGGGAGCTGTTTTTT.

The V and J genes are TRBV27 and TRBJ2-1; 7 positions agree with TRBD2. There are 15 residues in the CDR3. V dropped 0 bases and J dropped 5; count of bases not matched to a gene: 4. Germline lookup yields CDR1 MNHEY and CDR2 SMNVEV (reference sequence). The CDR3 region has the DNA TGTGCCAGCAGTTTATCTAGCGGGTTAGACAATGAGCAGTTCTTC. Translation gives CASSLSSGLDNEQFF.

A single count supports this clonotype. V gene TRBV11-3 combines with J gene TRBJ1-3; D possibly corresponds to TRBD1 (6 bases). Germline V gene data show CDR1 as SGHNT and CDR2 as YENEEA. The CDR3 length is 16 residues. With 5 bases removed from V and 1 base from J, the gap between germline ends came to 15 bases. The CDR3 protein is CASSPGGQGSGNTIYF. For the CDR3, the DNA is TGTGCCAGCAGCCCGGGGGGTCAGGGGTCTGGAAACACCATATATTTT.

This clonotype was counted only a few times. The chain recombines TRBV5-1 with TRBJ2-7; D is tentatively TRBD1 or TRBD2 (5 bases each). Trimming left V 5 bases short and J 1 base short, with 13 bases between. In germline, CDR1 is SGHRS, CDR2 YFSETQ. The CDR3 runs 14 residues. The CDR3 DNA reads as TGCGCCAGCAGTTCATGGGGGACGTCCTACGAGCAGTACTTC. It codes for CASSSWGTSYEQYF. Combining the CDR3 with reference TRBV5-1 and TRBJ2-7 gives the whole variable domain KAGVTQTPRYLIKTRGQQVTLSCSPISGHRSVSWYQQTPGQGLQFLFEYFSETQRNKGNFPGRFSGRQFSNSRSEMNVSTLELGDSALYLCASSSWGTSYEQYFGPGTRLTVT.

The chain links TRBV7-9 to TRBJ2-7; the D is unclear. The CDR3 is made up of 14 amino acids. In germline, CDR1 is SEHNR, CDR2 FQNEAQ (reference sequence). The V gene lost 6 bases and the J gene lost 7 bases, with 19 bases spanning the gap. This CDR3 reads CASSADAAPREQYF. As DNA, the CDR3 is TGTGCCAGCAGTGCAGATGCAGCCCCTAGGGAGCAGTACTTC.

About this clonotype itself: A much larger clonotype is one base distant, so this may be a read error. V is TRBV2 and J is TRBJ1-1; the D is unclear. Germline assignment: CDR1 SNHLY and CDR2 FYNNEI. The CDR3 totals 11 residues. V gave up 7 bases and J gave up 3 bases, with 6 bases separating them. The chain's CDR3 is CASNFYTEAFF. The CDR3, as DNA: TGTGCCAGCAATTTTTACACTGAAGCTTTCTTT.

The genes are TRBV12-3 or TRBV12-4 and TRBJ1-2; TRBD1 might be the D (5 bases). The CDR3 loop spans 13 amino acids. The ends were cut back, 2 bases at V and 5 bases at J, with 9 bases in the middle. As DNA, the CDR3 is TGTGCCAGCAGTTTACGGGCAGGGTATGGCTACACCTTC. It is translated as CASSLRAGYGYTF.

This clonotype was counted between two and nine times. CDR3 loop: CASIVYNEQFF. The CDR3 DNA sequence: TGTGCCAGCATCGTCTACAATGAGCAGTTCTTC. The V gene is TRBV6-1, the J gene TRBJ2-1; D not certain. The CDR3 extends over 11 amino acids. Trimming cost V 7 bases and J 3 bases, with 4 bases left between them. Germline lookup yields CDR1 MNHNS and CDR2 SASEGT.

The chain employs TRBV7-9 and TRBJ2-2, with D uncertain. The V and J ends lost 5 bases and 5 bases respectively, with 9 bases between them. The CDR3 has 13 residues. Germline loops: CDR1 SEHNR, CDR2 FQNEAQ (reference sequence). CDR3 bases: TGTGCCAGCAGCGTAAGCAGGACCGGGGAGCTGTTTTTT. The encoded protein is CASSVSRTGELFF.

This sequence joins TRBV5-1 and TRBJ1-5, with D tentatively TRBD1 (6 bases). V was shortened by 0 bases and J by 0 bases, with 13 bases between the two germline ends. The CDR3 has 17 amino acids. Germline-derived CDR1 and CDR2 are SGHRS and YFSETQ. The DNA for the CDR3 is TGCGCCAGCAGCTTGGGCGGGGGGGCTTATAGCAATCAGCCCCAGCATTTT. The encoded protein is CASSLGGGAYSNQPQHF.

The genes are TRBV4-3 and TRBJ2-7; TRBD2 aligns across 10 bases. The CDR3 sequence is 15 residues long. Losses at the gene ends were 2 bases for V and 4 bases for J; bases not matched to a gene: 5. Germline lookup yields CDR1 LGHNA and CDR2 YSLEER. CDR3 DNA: TGCGCCAGCAGCCAAATGACTAGCGGGTTATACGAGCAGTACTTC. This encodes CASSQMTSGLYEQYF.

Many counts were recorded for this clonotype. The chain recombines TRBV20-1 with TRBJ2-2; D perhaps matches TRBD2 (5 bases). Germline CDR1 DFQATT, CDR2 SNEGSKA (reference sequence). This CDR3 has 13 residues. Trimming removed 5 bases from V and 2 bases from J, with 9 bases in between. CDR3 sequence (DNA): TGCAGTGCTCGACGGGGTAACACCGGGGAGCTGTTTTTT. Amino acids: CSARRGNTGELFF.